The 30 T cell receptor beta chains given below trace back to one sample, sequenced in a study of shared clonotypes between healthy human individuals (dated by TCRdb to 2020 to 2021). Library creation used the immunoSEQ multiplex PCR assay. TCRdb retrieved this table from immuneACCESS and kept in-frame rearrangements only. Not all clones are present; in checked studies, unresolved V genes account for under half, and no reason is known for the remainder. The sample table lists 2 million or so clones, roughly 95% of them with a count of one. The ten largest clones capture 0.1% to 0.15% of the sample. The sequencing sample was made of naive CD4+ T cells sorted from blood. The sample's cell subset or site label, in plain terms: CD45RA+ positively selected. These receptors all come from a man between 18 and 35 years old in good health.

V is TRBV28 and J is TRBJ1-5; D is possibly TRBD1 (6 bases). The length of the CDR3 is 12 residues. Germline V gene data show CDR1 as MDHEN and CDR2 as SYDVKM. V lost 11 bases, J lost 3 bases, and 11 bases lay in between. CDR3 protein: CAARTANQPQHF. The DNA of the CDR3 is TGTGCCGCCCGGACAGCCAATCAGCCCCAGCATTTT.

The chain employs TRBV6-6 and TRBJ2-7; TRBD1 is a possible D gene (6 bases). The CDR3 covers 15 residues. The germline gives CDR1 MNHNY, CDR2 SVGAGI (reference sequence). V was pared by 2 bases and J by 0 bases, with 11 bases between. CDR3: CASSYPQDSSYEQYF. Written as DNA, the CDR3 is TGTGCCAGCAGTTACCCTCAGGACAGCTCCTACGAGCAGTACTTC.

The rearrangement joins TRBV6-5 to TRBJ2-5; D remains unclear. V dropped 8 bases and J dropped 2 bases, with 12 bases sitting between them. The CDR3 covers 13 residues. Germline CDR1 MNHEY, CDR2 SVGAGI. CDR3 region: CASGRGIQETQYF. DNA of the CDR3: TGTGCCAGCGGTCGTGGGATTCAAGAGACCCAGTACTTC.

The chain recombines TRBV10-3 with TRBJ2-7, with D unresolved. The CDR3 runs to 14 residues. Germline V gene sequence: CDR1 ENHRY, CDR2 SYGVKD. The V and J ends lost 8 bases and 5 bases respectively, with 19 bases between them. The CDR3 coding sequence is TGTGCCATCTCTACGGTCGGGCCTTCGAACGAGCAGTACTTC. It codes for CAISTVGPSNEQYF.

Regarding this clone: The identical CDR3 is also encoded by other nucleotide sequences in the sample. This chain uses TRBV6-1 with TRBJ1-5; a weak D match, TRBD1 (5 bases). Trimming left V 9 bases short and J 0 bases short, with 12 bases between. CDR1 is MNHNS, CDR2 SASEGT, per germline. The CDR3 covers 14 residues. This chain's CDR3 is CASAGGYSNQPQHF. The CDR3 nucleotides read TGTGCCAGTGCGGGGGGATATAGCAATCAGCCCCAGCATTTT.

The chain combines TRBV7-2 with TRBJ2-7, with 8 bases fitting TRBD2. The germline gives CDR1 SGHTA, CDR2 FQGNSA. CDR3 length equals 13 residues. The ends lost 5 bases at V and 3 bases at J; junction bases unmatched: 3. The CDR3 loop reads CASSRGLDYEQYF. The CDR3 DNA reads as TGTGCCAGCAGCCGGGGACTAGACTACGAGCAGTACTTC.

V and J are TRBV2 and TRBJ2-4, with D possibly TRBD2 on 6 matching bases. CDR1 and CDR2 from the germline V gene are SNHLY and FYNNEI. Trimming took off 3 bases at V and 8 bases at J, with 8 bases between the two ends. The length of the CDR3 is 12 residues. The CDR3 spells CASSERGDIQYF. The CDR3 DNA sequence: TGTGCCAGCAGTGAGCGCGGGGACATTCAGTACTTC. Full variable domain (rest looked up from reference TRBV2 and TRBJ2-4): EPEVTQTPSHQVTQMGQEVILRCVPISNHLYFYWYRQILGQKVEFLVSFYNNEISEKSEIFDDQFSVERPDGSNFTLKIRSTKLEDSAMYFCASSERGDIQYFGAGTRLSVL.

This chain uses TRBV4-3 with TRBJ1-4, with unresolved D. Trimming stripped 2 bases from V and 2 bases from J, with 6 bases between. The CDR3 length is 14 residues. Germline CDR1 reads LGHNA; CDR2 reads YSLEER. DNA for the CDR3: TGCGCCAGCAGCCAAAGTGGGACTAATGAAAAACTGTTTTTT. This sequence encodes CASSQSGTNEKLFF.

The rearrangement links TRBV6-6 to TRBJ2-3; D not resolved. V lost 5 bases and J 8 bases, leaving 23 bases between the germline ends. Germline CDR1 and CDR2: MNHNY and SVGAGI (reference sequence). The CDR3 consists of 16 residues. CDR3 sequence (DNA): TGTGCCAGCAGTATTACATCGGGTGGGCTCCTAGGTACGCAGTATTTT. It codes for CASSITSGGLLGTQYF.

V usage is TRBV5-6 and J usage is TRBJ1-2; D unresolved. V dropped 4 bases and J dropped 4 bases, with 14 bases sitting between them. CDR1 is SGHDT, CDR2 YYEEEE, per germline. The CDR3 has 14 residues. CDR3 sequence: CASSQIPEAYGYTF. The CDR3 DNA follows: TGTGCCAGCAGCCAAATCCCTGAGGCCTATGGCTACACCTTC. Looking up the rest from reference TRBV5-6 and TRBJ1-2 gives the full variable domain: DAGVTQSPTHLIKTRGQQVTLRCSPKSGHDTVSWYQQALGQGPQFIFQYYEEEERQRGNFPDRFSGHQFPNYSSELNVNALLLGDSALYLCASSQIPEAYGYTFGSGTRLTVV.

The rearrangement joins TRBV5-4 to TRBJ1-2, with D possibly matching TRBD1 (5 bases). The CDR3 is 15 residues long. The germline V and J ends were trimmed by 3 bases and 2 bases, with 14 bases remaining between them. Looked up from germline, CDR1 is SGHNT and CDR2 is YYREEE (reference sequence). CDR3 residues: CASSSDPPGNYGYTF. The CDR3 nucleotides are TGTGCCAGCAGCTCTGACCCGCCAGGGAACTATGGCTACACCTTC.

In DNA form, the CDR3 reads TGTGCCAGCAGTGATCAGCTAGGGGGCGAGCAGTACTTC. This translates into CASSDQLGGEQYF. This rearrangement joins TRBV6-6 to TRBJ2-7; perhaps TRBD1 as D (6 bases). Per the germline V gene, CDR1 is MNHNY and CDR2 is SVGAGI (reference sequence). This CDR3 contains 13 residues. Trimming removed 5 bases at V and 6 bases at J, with 14 bases between.

The chain recombines TRBV7-8 with TRBJ1-1; 10 positions agree with TRBD1. V was pared by 0 bases and J by 3 bases, with 4 bases of the junction left unmatched. CDR1 and CDR2 (germline): SGHVS, FQNEAQ. CDR3 length equals 16 residues. The CDR3 region is CASSLADRGIYTEAFF. The CDR3 nucleotides are TGTGCCAGCAGCTTAGCGGACAGGGGGATATACACTGAAGCTTTCTTT.

The rearrangement joins TRBV6-6 to TRBJ1-3, with TRBD1 identical over 7 bases. Germline CDR1 MNHNY, CDR2 SVGAGI (reference sequence). The CDR3 is 14 amino acids. Losses at the gene ends were 6 bases for V and 4 bases for J; bases not matched to a gene: 6. CDR3 protein: CASRPTGTGNTIYF. CDR3 DNA: TGTGCCAGCAGGCCGACAGGGACCGGAAACACCATATATTTT.

The chain recombines TRBV4-1 with TRBJ1-5, with 10 bases matching TRBD1. The CDR3 length is 14 residues. V lost 3 bases and J lost 5; bases outside the gene matches: 1. The germline V gene has CDR1 MGHRA and CDR2 YSYEKL. The CDR3 protein is CASSQGQGHQPQHF. CDR3 coding DNA: TGCGCCAGCAGCCAGGGACAGGGGCATCAGCCCCAGCATTTT.

This chain links TRBV15 with TRBJ1-2; D is possibly TRBD1 (6 bases). The CDR3 spans 16 residues. The V and J ends lost 3 bases and 4 bases respectively, with 18 bases between them. The V gene's germline CDR1 is LNHNV and CDR2 YYDKDF (reference sequence). CDR3 nucleotides: TGTGCCACCAGCAGGCATACCCCAGGGGCCGCCTATGGCTACACCTTC. It yields the protein CATSRHTPGAAYGYTF.

This rearrangement joins TRBV2 to TRBJ1-4; a possible D gene is TRBD1 (6 bases). V was pared by 4 bases and J by 0 bases, with 9 bases between. The CDR3 is made up of 15 amino acids. From germline, CDR1 is SNHLY and CDR2 FYNNEI. Written as DNA, the CDR3 is TGTGCCAGCAGTGGACAGGCCGCAACTAATGAAAAACTGTTTTTT. Residues: CASSGQAATNEKLFF.

Comments on this clone: In the same sample, other DNA sequences code for this CDR3. V and J are TRBV5-1 and TRBJ2-5; D is unclear. Germline V gene lookup returns CDR1 SGHRS and CDR2 YFSETQ. Trimming removed 0 bases from V and 5 bases from J, with 5 bases in between. The CDR3 totals 12 residues. CDR3 DNA: TGCGCCAGCAGCTTGGAGTCCGAGACCCAGTACTTC. Translated: CASSLESETQYF.

This chain links TRBV6-1 with TRBJ1-5; D uncertain. Trimming left V 7 bases short and J 1 base short, with 11 bases between. The germline V gene encodes CDR1 MNHNS and CDR2 SASEGT. This CDR3 is 14 amino acids long. CDR3 bases: TGTGCCAGCACCGGGGTCCTCAGCAATCAGCCCCAGCATTTT. Translated, it gives CASTGVLSNQPQHF.

The J gene is TRBJ2-7, the V gene TRBV30; 13 positions agree with TRBD2. The J segment lost 7 bases and the V segment lost 1 base, leaving 10 bases of the junction unmatched. Germline loops: CDR1 GTSNPN, CDR2 SVGIG (reference sequence). The CDR3 spans 16 residues. CDR3 coding DNA: TGTGCCTGGAGTGGGGTAGGGACTAGCGGGATTTTTGAGCAGTACTTC. It translates to CAWSGVGTSGIFEQYF.

Note on this clone: Being one base from a much bigger clone, this may be a read error. This chain connects TRBV5-6 to TRBJ2-2, with 8 bases lining up with TRBD1. CDR1 and CDR2 (germline): SGHDT, YYEEEE. There are 13 residues in the CDR3. J was trimmed by 5 bases and V by 3 bases; bases with no gene match: 0. The CDR3: CASSWTGTGELFF. DNA of the CDR3: TGTGCCAGCAGCTGGACAGGGACCGGGGAGCTGTTTTTT.

V gene TRBV7-9 combines with J gene TRBJ2-3, with a tentative D call TRBD1 (5 bases). The germline V gene encodes CDR1 SEHNR and CDR2 FQNEAQ (reference sequence). With 5 bases removed from V and 0 bases from J, the gap between germline ends came to 12 bases. This CDR3 contains 15 residues. CDR3 DNA sequence: TGTGCCAGCAGCGTAAGACAGCCTAGCACAGATACGCAGTATTTT. Amino acid sequence: CASSVRQPSTDTQYF.

V is TRBV18 and J is TRBJ2-3; no clear D gene. The V end was cut by 1 base, the J end by 6 bases, with 11 bases between. The CDR3 has 14 residues. Germline-derived CDR1 and CDR2 are KGHSH and LQKENI. The CDR3 DNA sequence: TGTGCCAGCTCACCACAACAGAGGCGGGATACGCAGTATTTT. This codes for CASSPQQRRDTQYF.

Only one count was recorded for this clone. At one boundary the junction diverges from the germline segment, which might be a read error. The chain is built from TRBV5-1 and TRBJ2-7, with no clear D. CDR1 and CDR2 from the germline V gene are SGHRS and YFSETQ. This CDR3 is 14 amino acids long. CDR3 in DNA: TGCGCCAGCAGGATAGTTTATACCTCCTACGGGCAGTACTTC. This translates into CASRIVYTSYGQYF.

V and J are TRBV7-6 and TRBJ1-1; D may be TRBD1 (5 bases). Germline values: CDR1 SGHVS, CDR2 FNYEAQ. V was shortened by 0 bases and J by 5 bases, with 10 bases between the two germline ends. The CDR3 sequence is 14 residues long. CDR3 bases: TGTGCCAGCAGCTTAGCGTCAGGGAGGACTGAAGCTTTCTTT. Its protein is CASSLASGRTEAFF.

This sequence joins TRBV5-1 and TRBJ2-7; 9 bases are shared with TRBD1. V lost 4 bases, J lost 3 bases, and 11 bases stayed unmatched. Germline CDR1 and CDR2: SGHRS and YFSETQ. This CDR3 comprises 16 residues. The DNA of the CDR3 is TGCGCCAGCAGCGACCAACCGGGACAGGGCCTCTACGAGCAGTACTTC. It codes for CASSDQPGQGLYEQYF.

The V gene is TRBV18, the J gene TRBJ1-5; D not resolved. Deletions cut 2 bases from V and 4 bases from J, with 9 bases between. This CDR3 is 14 amino acids long. CDR1 is KGHSH, CDR2 LQKENI, per germline. CDR3 DNA sequence: TGTGCCAGCTCACCATCCCCCCCTAATCAGCCCCAGCATTTT. Its translation is CASSPSPPNQPQHF.

The chain recombines TRBV7-2 with TRBJ2-7; D gene ambiguous. The CDR3 contains 14 residues. CDR1 is SGHTA, CDR2 FQGNSA, per germline. The V end lost 3 bases, the J end lost 2 bases, and 11 bases lay between the germline ends. The CDR3 loop reads CASSFYEPPYEQYF. CDR3 coding DNA: TGTGCCAGCAGCTTTTACGAGCCGCCCTACGAGCAGTACTTC.

J is TRBJ2-2 and V is TRBV11-2, with D possibly being TRBD2 (5 bases). V lost 2 bases and J 5 bases, leaving 12 bases between the germline ends. The CDR3 has 15 residues. The germline gives CDR1 SGHAT, CDR2 FQNNGV. The CDR3 region has the DNA TGTGCCAGCAGCTTACTCGGAGGTCGTACCGGGGAGCTGTTTTTT. Its translation: CASSLLGGRTGELFF.

As to this clone: This may come from a read error, since a much larger clone is one base off. Other nucleotide sequences in the sample specify the same CDR3. The chain recombines TRBV2 with TRBJ1-5; D may be TRBD1 (5 bases). The germline V gene encodes CDR1 SNHLY and CDR2 FYNNEI. The CDR3 loop spans 14 amino acids. CDR3 DNA: TGCGCCAGCGACCCCCAGGGTGGCGGTCAGCCCCAGCATTTT. It yields the protein CASDPQGGGQPQHF.